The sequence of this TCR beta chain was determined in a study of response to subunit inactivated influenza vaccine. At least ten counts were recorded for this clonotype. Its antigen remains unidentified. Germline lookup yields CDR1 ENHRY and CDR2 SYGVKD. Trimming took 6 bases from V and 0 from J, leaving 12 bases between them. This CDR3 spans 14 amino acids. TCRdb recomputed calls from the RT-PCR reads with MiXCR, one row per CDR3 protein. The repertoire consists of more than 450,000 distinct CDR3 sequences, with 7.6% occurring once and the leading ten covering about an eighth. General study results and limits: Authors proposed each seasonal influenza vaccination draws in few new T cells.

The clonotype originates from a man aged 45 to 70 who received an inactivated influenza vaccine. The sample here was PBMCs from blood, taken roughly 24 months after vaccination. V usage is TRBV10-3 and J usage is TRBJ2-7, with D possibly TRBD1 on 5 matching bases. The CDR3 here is CAIRSGASSYEQYF. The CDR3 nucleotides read TGTGCCATCAGGAGTGGGGCGAGCTCCTACGAGCAGTACTTC.